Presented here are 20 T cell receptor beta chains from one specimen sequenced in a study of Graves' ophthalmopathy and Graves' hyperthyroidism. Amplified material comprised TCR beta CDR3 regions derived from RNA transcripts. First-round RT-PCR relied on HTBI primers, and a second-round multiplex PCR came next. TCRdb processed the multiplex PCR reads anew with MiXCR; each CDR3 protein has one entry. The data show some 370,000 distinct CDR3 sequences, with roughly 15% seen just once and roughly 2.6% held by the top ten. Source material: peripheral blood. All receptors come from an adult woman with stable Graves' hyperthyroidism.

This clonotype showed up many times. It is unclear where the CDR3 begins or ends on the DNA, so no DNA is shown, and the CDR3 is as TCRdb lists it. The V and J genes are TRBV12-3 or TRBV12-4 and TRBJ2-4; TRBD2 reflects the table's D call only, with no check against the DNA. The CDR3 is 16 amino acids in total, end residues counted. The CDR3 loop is CASSFVAGGAKNIKYF.

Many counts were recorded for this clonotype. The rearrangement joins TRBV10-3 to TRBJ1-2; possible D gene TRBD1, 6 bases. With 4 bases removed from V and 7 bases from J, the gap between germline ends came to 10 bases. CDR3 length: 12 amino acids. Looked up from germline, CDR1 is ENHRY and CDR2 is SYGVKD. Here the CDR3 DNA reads TGTGCCATCAGTGGGGACACGGGTGGCTACACCTTC. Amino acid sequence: CAISGDTGGYTF.

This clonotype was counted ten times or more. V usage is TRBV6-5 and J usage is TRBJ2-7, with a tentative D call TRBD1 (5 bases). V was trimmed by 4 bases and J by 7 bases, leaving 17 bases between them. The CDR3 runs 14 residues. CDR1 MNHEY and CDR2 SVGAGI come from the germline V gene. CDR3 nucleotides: TGTGCCAGCAGTTCCTCGACAGCTCGATTGGAGCAGTACTTC. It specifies CASSSSTARLEQYF.

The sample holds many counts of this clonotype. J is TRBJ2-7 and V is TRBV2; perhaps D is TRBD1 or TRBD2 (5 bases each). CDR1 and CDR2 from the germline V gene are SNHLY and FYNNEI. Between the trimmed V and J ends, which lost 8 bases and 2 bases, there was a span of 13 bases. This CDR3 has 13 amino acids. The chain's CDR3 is CASGAGVAYEQYF. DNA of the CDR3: TGTGCCAGCGGGGCGGGCGTAGCCTACGAGCAGTACTTC.

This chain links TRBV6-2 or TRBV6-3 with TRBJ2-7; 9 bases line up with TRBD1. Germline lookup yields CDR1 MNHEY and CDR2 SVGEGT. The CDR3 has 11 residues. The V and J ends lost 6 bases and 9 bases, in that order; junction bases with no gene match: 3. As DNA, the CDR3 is TGTGCCAGCAGAAGGGACAGGGTGCAGTACTTC. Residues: CASRRDRVQYF.

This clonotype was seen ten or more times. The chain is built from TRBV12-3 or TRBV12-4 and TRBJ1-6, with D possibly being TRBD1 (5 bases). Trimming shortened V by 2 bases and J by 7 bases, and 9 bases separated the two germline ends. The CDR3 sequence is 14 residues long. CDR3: CASSLIGGNSPLHF. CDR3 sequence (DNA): TGTGCCAGCAGTTTAATCGGGGGGAATTCACCCCTCCACTTT.

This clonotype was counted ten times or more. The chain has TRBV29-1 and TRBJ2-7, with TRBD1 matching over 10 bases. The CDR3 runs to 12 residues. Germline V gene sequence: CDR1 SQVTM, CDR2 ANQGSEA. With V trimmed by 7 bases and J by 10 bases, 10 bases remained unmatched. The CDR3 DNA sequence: TGCAGCGCACGGGACAGGGGATTACATCAGTACTTC. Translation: CSARDRGLHQYF.

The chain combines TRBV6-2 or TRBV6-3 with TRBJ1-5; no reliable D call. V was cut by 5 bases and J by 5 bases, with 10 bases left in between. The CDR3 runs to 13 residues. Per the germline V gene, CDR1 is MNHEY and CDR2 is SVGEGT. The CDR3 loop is CASSDGLHQPQHF. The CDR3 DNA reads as TGTGCCAGCAGTGACGGATTACATCAGCCCCAGCATTTT.

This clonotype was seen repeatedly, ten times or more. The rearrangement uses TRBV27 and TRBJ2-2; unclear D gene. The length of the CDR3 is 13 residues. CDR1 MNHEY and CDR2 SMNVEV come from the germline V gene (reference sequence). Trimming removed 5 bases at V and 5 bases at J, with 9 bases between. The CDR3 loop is CASSGTVTGELFF. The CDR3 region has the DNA TGTGCCAGCAGTGGAACAGTAACCGGGGAGCTGTTTTTT.

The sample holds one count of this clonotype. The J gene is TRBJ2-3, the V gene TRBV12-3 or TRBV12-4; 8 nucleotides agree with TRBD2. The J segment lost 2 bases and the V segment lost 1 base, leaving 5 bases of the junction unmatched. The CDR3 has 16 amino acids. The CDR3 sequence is CASSLDQRGNTDTQYF. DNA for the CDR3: TGTGCCAGCAGTTTAGATCAGCGGGGGAACACAGATACGCAGTATTTT.

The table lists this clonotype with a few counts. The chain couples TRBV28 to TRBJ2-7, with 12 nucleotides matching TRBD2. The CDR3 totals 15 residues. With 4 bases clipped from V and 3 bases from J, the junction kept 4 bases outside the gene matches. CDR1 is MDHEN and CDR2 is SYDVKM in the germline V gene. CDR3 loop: CASSSTSGGIYEQYF. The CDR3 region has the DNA TGTGCCAGCAGTTCTACTAGCGGGGGGATCTACGAGCAGTACTTC.

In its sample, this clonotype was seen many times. The CDR3 loop is CSARTEKNTEAFF. The DNA for the CDR3 is TGCAGTGCTAGAACTGAGAAGAACACTGAAGCTTTCTTT. The rearrangement links TRBV20-1 to TRBJ1-1; D unclear. The germline gives CDR1 DFQATT, CDR2 SNEGSKA (reference sequence). The CDR3 length is 13 residues. V lost 2 bases and J lost 1, with 8 bases in between.

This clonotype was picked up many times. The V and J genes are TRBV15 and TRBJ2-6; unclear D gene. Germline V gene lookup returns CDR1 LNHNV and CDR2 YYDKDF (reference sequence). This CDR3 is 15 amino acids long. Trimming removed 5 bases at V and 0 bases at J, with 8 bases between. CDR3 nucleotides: TGTGCCACCAGCGACCGGATCTCTGGGGCCAACGTCCTGACTTTC. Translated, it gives CATSDRISGANVLTF. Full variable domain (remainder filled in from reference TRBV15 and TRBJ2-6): DAMVIQNPRYQVTQFGKPVTLSCSQTLNHNVMYWYQQKSSQAPKLLFHYYDKDFNNEADTPDNFQSRRPNTSFCFLDIRSPGLGDTAMYLCATSDRISGANVLTFGAGSRLTVL.

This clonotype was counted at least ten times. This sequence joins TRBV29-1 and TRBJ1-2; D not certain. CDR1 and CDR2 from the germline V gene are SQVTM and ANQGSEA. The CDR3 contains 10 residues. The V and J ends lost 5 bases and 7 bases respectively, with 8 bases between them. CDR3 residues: CSVWEPGYTF. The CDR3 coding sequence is TGCAGCGTTTGGGAACCTGGCTACACCTTC. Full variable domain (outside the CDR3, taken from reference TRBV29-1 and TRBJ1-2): SAVISQKPSRDICQRGTSLTIQCQVDSQVTMMFWYRQQPGQSLTLIATANQGSEATYESGFVIDKFPISRPNLTFSTLTVSNMSPEDSSIYLCSVWEPGYTFGSGTRLTVV.

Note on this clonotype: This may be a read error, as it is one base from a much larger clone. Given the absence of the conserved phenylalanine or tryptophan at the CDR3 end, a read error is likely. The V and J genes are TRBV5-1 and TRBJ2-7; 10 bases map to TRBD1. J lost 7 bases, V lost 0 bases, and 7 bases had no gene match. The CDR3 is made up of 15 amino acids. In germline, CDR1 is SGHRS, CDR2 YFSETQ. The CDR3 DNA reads TGCGCCAGCAGCTTGGAAGGGACAGGGGCGGATGAGCAGTACCTC. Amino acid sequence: CASSLEGTGADEQYL.

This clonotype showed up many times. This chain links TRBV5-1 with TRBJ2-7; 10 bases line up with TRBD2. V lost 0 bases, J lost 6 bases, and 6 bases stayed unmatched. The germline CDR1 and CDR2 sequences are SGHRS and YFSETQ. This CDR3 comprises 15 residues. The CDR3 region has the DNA TGCGCCAGCAGCTTGGAGCGGGAGGGCCCTCCCGAGCAGTACTTC. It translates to CASSLEREGPPEQYF.

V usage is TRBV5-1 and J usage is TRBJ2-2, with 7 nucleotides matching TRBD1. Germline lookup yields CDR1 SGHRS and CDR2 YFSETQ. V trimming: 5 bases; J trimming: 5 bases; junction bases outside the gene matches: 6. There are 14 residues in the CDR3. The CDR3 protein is CASSIQGQTGELFF. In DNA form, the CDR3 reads TGCGCCAGCAGTATACAGGGGCAAACCGGGGAGCTGTTTTTT. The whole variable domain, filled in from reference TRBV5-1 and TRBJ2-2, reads KAGVTQTPRYLIKTRGQQVTLSCSPISGHRSVSWYQQTPGQGLQFLFEYFSETQRNKGNFPGRFSGRQFSNSRSEMNVSTLELGDSALYLCASSIQGQTGELFFGEGSRLTVL.

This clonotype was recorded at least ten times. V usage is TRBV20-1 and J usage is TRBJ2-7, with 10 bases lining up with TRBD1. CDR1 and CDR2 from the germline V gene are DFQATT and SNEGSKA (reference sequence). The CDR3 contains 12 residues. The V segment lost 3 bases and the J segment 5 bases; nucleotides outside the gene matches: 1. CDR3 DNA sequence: TGCAGTGCTAGGACAGGGGGCGACGAGCAGTACTTC. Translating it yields CSARTGGDEQYF.

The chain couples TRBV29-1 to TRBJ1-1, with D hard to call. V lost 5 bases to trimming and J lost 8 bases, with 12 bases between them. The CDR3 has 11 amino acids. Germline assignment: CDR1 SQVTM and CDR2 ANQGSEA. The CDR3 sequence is CSVTSGREAFF. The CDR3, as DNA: TGCAGCGTTACGTCGGGTAGGGAAGCTTTCTTT. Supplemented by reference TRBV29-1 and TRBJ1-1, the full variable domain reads SAVISQKPSRDICQRGTSLTIQCQVDSQVTMMFWYRQQPGQSLTLIATANQGSEATYESGFVIDKFPISRPNLTFSTLTVSNMSPEDSSIYLCSVTSGREAFFGQGTRLTVV.

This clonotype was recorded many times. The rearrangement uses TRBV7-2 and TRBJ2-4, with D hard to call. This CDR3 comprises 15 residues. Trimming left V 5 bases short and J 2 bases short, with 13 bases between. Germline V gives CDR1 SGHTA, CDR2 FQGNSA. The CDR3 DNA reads TGTGCCAGCAGCCCCCCCTGGGGAACCAAAAACATTCAGTACTTC. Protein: CASSPPWGTKNIQYF.